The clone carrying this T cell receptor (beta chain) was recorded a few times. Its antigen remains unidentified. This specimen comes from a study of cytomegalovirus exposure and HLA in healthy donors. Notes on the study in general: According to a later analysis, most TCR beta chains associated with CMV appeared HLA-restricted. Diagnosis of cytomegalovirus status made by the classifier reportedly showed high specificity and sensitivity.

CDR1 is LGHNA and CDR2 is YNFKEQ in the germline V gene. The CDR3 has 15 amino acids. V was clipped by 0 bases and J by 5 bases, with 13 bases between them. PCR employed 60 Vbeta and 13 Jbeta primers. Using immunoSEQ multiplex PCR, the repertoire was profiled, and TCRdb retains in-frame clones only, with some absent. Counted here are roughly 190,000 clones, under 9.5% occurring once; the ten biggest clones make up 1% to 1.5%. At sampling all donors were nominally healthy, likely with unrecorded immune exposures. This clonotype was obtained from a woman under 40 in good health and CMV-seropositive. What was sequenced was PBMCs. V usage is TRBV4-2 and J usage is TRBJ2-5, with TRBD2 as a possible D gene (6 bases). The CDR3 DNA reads TGTGCCAGCAGCCAAGATGGCAGGGCGGGGGAGACCCAGTACTTC. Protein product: CASSQDGRAGETQYF.